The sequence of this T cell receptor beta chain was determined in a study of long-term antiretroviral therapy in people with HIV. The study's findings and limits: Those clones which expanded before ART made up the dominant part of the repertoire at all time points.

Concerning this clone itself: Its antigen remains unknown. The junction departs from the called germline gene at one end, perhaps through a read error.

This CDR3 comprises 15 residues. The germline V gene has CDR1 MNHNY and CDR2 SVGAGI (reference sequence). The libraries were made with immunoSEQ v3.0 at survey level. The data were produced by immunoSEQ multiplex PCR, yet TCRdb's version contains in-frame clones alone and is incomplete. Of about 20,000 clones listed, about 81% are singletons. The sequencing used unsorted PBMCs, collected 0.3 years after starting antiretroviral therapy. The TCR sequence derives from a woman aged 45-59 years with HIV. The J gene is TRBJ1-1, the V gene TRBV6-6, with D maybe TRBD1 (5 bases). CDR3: CASSNSGTGNTEAFF. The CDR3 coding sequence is TGTGCCAGCAGTAACTCCGGGACGGGGAACACTGAAGCTTTCTTT.